A single sample gave rise to the 8 T cell receptor beta chains below, sequenced in a study of cytomegalovirus exposure and HLA in healthy donors. Both 60 Vbeta primers and 13 Jbeta primers went into the PCR. Sequencing used immunoSEQ multiplex PCR; TCRdb keeps in-frame clones, though not all of them. The sample's table shows over 65,000 clones. Sequenced sample: PBMCs. These receptors all stem from a woman younger than 45 in good health and CMV-seronegative.

The chain carries TRBV4-1 and TRBJ1-5, with D possibly being TRBD1 (5 bases). This CDR3 comprises 14 residues. V shed 2 bases and J shed 6 bases, with 11 bases lying between them. The germline V gene encodes CDR1 MGHRA and CDR2 YSYEKL. The CDR3 DNA reads TGCGCCAGCAGCCAAACCCAGGGAGGTCAGCCCCAGCATTTT. Translated: CASSQTQGGQPQHF.

The V call is TRBV19, the J call TRBJ1-2, with 10 nucleotides matching TRBD1. This CDR3 region has 16 residues. Per germline, CDR1 LNHDA and CDR2 SQIVND (reference sequence). J lost 2 bases, V lost 5 bases, and 8 bases had no gene match. CDR3 DNA sequence: TGTGCCAGTAGTCCCCTTCCGGGACAGGGGAACTATGGCTACACCTTC. Its protein is CASSPLPGQGNYGYTF.

The chain couples TRBV5-1 to TRBJ2-2, with D perhaps TRBD2 (5 bases). The CDR3 consists of 14 residues. Trimming stripped 7 bases from V and 4 bases from J, with 14 bases between. Germline V CDR1 and CDR2: SGHRS, YFSETQ. The CDR3 sequence: CASALRVGTGELFF. CDR3 nucleotide sequence: TGCGCCAGCGCCCTGAGGGTGGGCACCGGGGAGCTGTTTTTT.

This chain connects TRBV27 to TRBJ2-7; TRBD2 is a possible D gene (6 bases). The CDR3 sequence is 14 residues long. Germline V gene lookup returns CDR1 MNHEY and CDR2 SMNVEV (reference sequence). The V end lost 5 bases, the J end lost 3 bases, and 14 bases lay between the germline ends. DNA for the CDR3: TGTGCCAGCAGTCCGGCAGGAGGGGTCTACGAGCAGTACTTC. This sequence encodes CASSPAGGVYEQYF.

The J gene is TRBJ1-3, the V gene TRBV6-1; the D gene is possibly TRBD1 (5 bases). The CDR3 extends over 13 amino acids. Germline CDR1 and CDR2: MNHNS and SASEGT. V was cut by 7 bases and J by 3 bases, with 10 bases left in between. The CDR3 spells CASNRGGGNTIYF. The CDR3, as DNA: TGTGCCAGCAATCGCGGGGGTGGAAACACCATATATTTT.

The chain links TRBV5-7 to TRBJ1-1; 9 nucleotides line up with TRBD1. TRBV5-7 is identified as an open reading frame with a role that is uncertain. With V trimmed by 1 base and J by 4 bases, 5 bases remained unmatched. CDR3 length: 15 residues. CDR3: CASSLRGQGGTEAFF. The CDR3 DNA follows: TGTGCCAGCAGCTTGAGGGGACAGGGCGGCACTGAAGCTTTCTTT.

V gene TRBV19 combines with J gene TRBJ2-1, with TRBD2 matching over 15 bases. Germline values: CDR1 LNHDA, CDR2 SQIVND (reference sequence). Trimming at V came to 5 bases and at J to 6 bases, leaving 11 bases not matched to a gene. The CDR3 totals 18 residues. The CDR3 protein is CASSPRTSGGGSFNEQFF. CDR3 nucleotide sequence: TGTGCCAGTAGTCCCCGGACTAGCGGGGGGGGTAGTTTCAATGAGCAGTTCTTC.

The J gene is TRBJ2-7, the V gene TRBV12-2; the table names TRBD1, a call not compared with the DNA. TRBV12-2 is marked as a pseudogene. This CDR3 has 16 residues. CDR3 region: CASRLEGTGRGYEQYF. In nucleotides, the CDR3 is TGTGCAAGTCGCTTAGAAGGGACAGGGCGCGGCTACGAGCAGTACTTC.